A selection of T cell receptor beta chains follows, all from one sample in a study of tumor and adjacent non-tumor tissue in lung cancer. TCRdb analysed the multiplex PCR reads with MiXCR anew, one entry per CDR3 protein. The table lists around 200,000 distinct CDR3 sequences, about 71% of them singletons. The sample taken for sequencing was lung tumor tissue. The receptors come from a man aged 60 to 69 with non-small cell lung cancer. Both conserved end residues are part of each CDR3. D genes are given only for firm matches. Clone size appears in some rows only: once, few, many, or a class for an expanded clone.

CDR3nt: TGCAGTGCCTGGGACAGCAACCCCTACGAGCAGTACTTC
CDR3aa: CSAWDSNPYEQYF
v_gene: TRBV20-1
j_gene: TRBJ2-7
abundance: .
d_gene: TRBD1

CDR3nt: TGTGCCTGGAGTGTGAAGGGGGCTAACTATGGCTACACCTTC
CDR3aa: CAWSVKGANYGYTF
v_gene: TRBV30
j_gene: TRBJ1-2
abundance: .
d_gene: .

CDR3nt: TGTGCCAGCAGCCCGGGACTAACATCACCTGAAACTTTCTTT
CDR3aa: CASSPGLTSPETFF
v_gene: TRBV11-3
j_gene: TRBJ1-1
abundance: .
d_gene: .

CDR3nt: TGTGCCAGCAGATCCTGGGGACAGGGGAATACTGAAGCTTTCTTT
CDR3aa: CASRSWGQGNTEAFF
v_gene: TRBV28
j_gene: TRBJ1-1
abundance: .
d_gene: TRBD1

CDR3nt: TGTGTCAGCAATCCTCTTGGGACTAGCGGAAATGAGCAGTTCTTC
CDR3aa: CVSNPLGTSGNEQFF
v_gene: TRBV11-3
j_gene: TRBJ2-1
abundance: .
d_gene: TRBD2

CDR3nt: TGCGCCAGCAGCCAGGGACAGTCTACTTACAATGAGCAGTTCTTC
CDR3aa: CASSQGQSTYNEQFF
v_gene: TRBV4-3
j_gene: TRBJ2-1
abundance: .
d_gene: TRBD1

CDR3nt: TGTGCCAGCAGCCAGACGGGGGGGGAGCAGTACTTC
CDR3aa: CASSQTGGEQYF
v_gene: TRBV11-2
j_gene: TRBJ2-7
abundance: .
d_gene: TRBD2

CDR3nt: TGTGCCAGCACCTTCCGGGGAAAGGATCAGCCCCAGCATTTT
CDR3aa: CASTFRGKDQPQHF
v_gene: TRBV5-5
j_gene: TRBJ1-5
abundance: once
d_gene: .

CDR3nt: TGTGCCCACCGCGCAGGGGGCCTGACCGGGGAGCTGTTTTTT
CDR3aa: CAHRAGGLTGELFF
v_gene: TRBV28
j_gene: TRBJ2-2
abundance: .
d_gene: TRBD1

CDR3nt: TGCGCCAGCAGCTTGGGACCTAGCGGGGGGGCCGTCACCGGGGAGCTGTTTTTT
CDR3aa: CASSLGPSGGAVTGELFF
v_gene: TRBV5-1
j_gene: TRBJ2-2
abundance: .
d_gene: TRBD2

CDR3nt: TGTGCCAGCATCTTGAACCCAGGGGATGGGGAGACCCAGTACTTC
CDR3aa: CASILNPGDGETQYF
v_gene: TRBV11-2
j_gene: TRBJ2-5
abundance: .
d_gene: .

CDR3nt: TGCACCAGCAGCCAGGCCCCACCGGGACAGGGGCCCTACGAGCAGTACTTC
CDR3aa: CTSSQAPPGQGPYEQYF
v_gene: TRBV1
j_gene: TRBJ2-7
abundance: .
d_gene: .

CDR3nt: TGTGCCAGCAGTTTATCACACAGGGGGGAGTATGGCTACACCTTC
CDR3aa: CASSLSHRGEYGYTF
v_gene: TRBV12-3/TRBV12-4
j_gene: TRBJ1-2
abundance: .
d_gene: TRBD1

CDR3nt: TGTGCCAGCAGCTTAGCCGGGACAGGCCTTTACGAACAGTACTTC
CDR3aa: CASSLAGTGLYEQYF
v_gene: TRBV11-1
j_gene: TRBJ2-7
abundance: .
d_gene: TRBD1

CDR3nt: TGCAATGCCAGAAACTCCTGGGGCCGCAATCAGCCCCAGCATTTT
CDR3aa: CNARNSWGRNQPQHF
v_gene: TRBV20-1
j_gene: TRBJ1-5
abundance: .
d_gene: .

CDR3nt: TGTGCCAGCAGCTTAATCTCAACAGGGAGCTCCTACAATGAGCAGTACTTC
CDR3aa: CASSLISTGSSYNEQYF
v_gene: TRBV11-2
j_gene: TRBJ2-7
abundance: .
d_gene: .

CDR3nt: TGTGTCAGCAGCTTGGATAACTATGACTACACCTTC
CDR3aa: CVSSLDNYDYTF
v_gene: TRBV5-4
j_gene: TRBJ1-2
abundance: .
d_gene: .

CDR3nt: TGTGCCAGCAGTGGATCTGGGGCCAACGTCCTGAATTTC
CDR3aa: CASSGSGANVLNF
v_gene: TRBV6-6
j_gene: TRBJ2-6
abundance: .
d_gene: .

CDR3nt: TGCACTGTTACCCAGGGTTCCCCCTCTCTCGGTGGATACACCTTC
CDR3aa: CTVTQGSPSLGGYTF
v_gene: TRBV20-1
j_gene: TRBJ1-2
abundance: .
d_gene: .

CDR3nt: TGTGCCAGCAGACTGGACAGGGGTGGGCTCCTACACAATGAGCAGTTCTTC
CDR3aa: CASRLDRGGLLHNEQFF
v_gene: TRBV7-9
j_gene: TRBJ2-1
abundance: once
d_gene: TRBD1

CDR3nt: TGCAGTGCTAGAGATGATCAACAGGGTGCCTCCTACCAGCAGTACTTC
CDR3aa: CSARDDQQGASYQQYF
v_gene: TRBV20-1
j_gene: TRBJ2-7
abundance: .
d_gene: .

CDR3nt: TGTACCAGCAGCCCTGCACAAATGCTAGCTCCGGATACGCAGTATTTT
CDR3aa: CTSSPAQMLAPDTQYF
v_gene: TRBV11-2
j_gene: TRBJ2-3
abundance: .
d_gene: .

CDR3nt: TGCAGCCACCGGGACTATAAACAGTTCTTC
CDR3aa: CSHRDYKQFF
v_gene: TRBV29-1
j_gene: TRBJ2-1
abundance: .
d_gene: TRBD2

CDR3nt: TGTGCCACCAAACCGGGACAGGGGGGGTACGAGCAGTACTTC
CDR3aa: CATKPGQGGYEQYF
v_gene: TRBV7-2
j_gene: TRBJ2-7
abundance: .
d_gene: TRBD1

CDR3nt: TGTGCCAGCATTTTACAGGGAACTGAAGCTTTCTTT
CDR3aa: CASILQGTEAFF
v_gene: TRBV11-3
j_gene: TRBJ1-1
abundance: .
d_gene: .

CDR3nt: TGTGCTAGTGGTCTTACCCCCCGGGAATTAGCTTTCTTT
CDR3aa: CASGLTPRELAFF
v_gene: TRBV12-5
j_gene: TRBJ1-1
abundance: .
d_gene: .

CDR3nt: TGCGTCAGCAGCCAAGATTCCCCGACTTCTACCGGGGAGCTGATTTTT
CDR3aa: CVSSQDSPTSTGELIF
v_gene: TRBV4-1
j_gene: TRBJ2-2
abundance: .
d_gene: .

CDR3nt: TGTGCCAGCAACTCCCGAGGTTGGGGGGGCCGTGTCTACAATGAACAGTTCTTC
CDR3aa: CASNSRGWGGRVYNEQFF
v_gene: TRBV11-2
j_gene: TRBJ2-1
abundance: .
d_gene: .

CDR3nt: TGCGCCAGCAGCCCGGGACTAGCGGGGGGGCCAAGGTACAATGAGCAGTTCTTC
CDR3aa: CASSPGLAGGPRYNEQFF
v_gene: TRBV5-1
j_gene: TRBJ2-1
abundance: .
d_gene: TRBD2

CDR3nt: TGCAGTGATAGAGATACTAGCGGTGTAGCCAATGAGCAGTTCTTC
CDR3aa: CSDRDTSGVANEQFF
v_gene: TRBV20-1
j_gene: TRBJ2-1
abundance: .
d_gene: TRBD2

CDR3nt: TGTGCCAGCAGCCAAGATTTTGATTCGCAATATTTT
CDR3aa: CASSQDFDSQYF
v_gene: TRBV4-2
j_gene: TRBJ2-3
abundance: once
d_gene: .

CDR3nt: TGTGTCAGCAGCCCCCAGGGACTAGTGGGGGATGAGCAGTTCTTC
CDR3aa: CVSSPQGLVGDEQFF
v_gene: TRBV11-2
j_gene: TRBJ2-1
abundance: .
d_gene: TRBD2

CDR3nt: TGTGCCAGCAGGCGGCTAGTTGAAGATACGCAGTATTTT
CDR3aa: CASRRLVEDTQYF
v_gene: TRBV12-3/TRBV12-4
j_gene: TRBJ2-3
abundance: many
d_gene: .